This T cell receptor (delta chain) was observed in a study of gamma-delta chains in newborns, infants, children. Study at large: Microbial exposure reportedly drives polyclonal innate γδ T cell expansion after birth.

This clone was seen only a few times. The TCRdb protein comes from a much larger clone and disagrees with this DNA's translation at residue 10, likely due to a read error; the protein given here is derived from the DNA. There are 19 residues in the CDR3. With V trimmed by 2 bases and J by 0 bases, 3 bases remained unmatched. Germline assignment: CDR1 GEAIGNYY and CDR2 EKD. TCRdb reapplied CATT to the reads. The data hold 3,500 to 4,500 delta-chain clones, with approximately 0.55% observed a single time. The chain combines TRDV2 with TRDJ3; 13 bases are shared with TRDD3. This receptor was identified in a child who was a newborn, infant or young child, either healthy, febrile or measles-vaccinated (not recorded which). Sequencing used blood. CDR3 region: CACDNTGGYGSWDTRQMFF. CDR3 DNA: TGTGCCTGTGACAATACTGGGGGATACGGCTCCTGGGACACCCGACAGATGTTTTTC.